The 31 T cell receptor beta chains below were found in one sample sequenced in a study of blood T cell repertoires in COVID-19 (dated by TCRdb to the early 2020s). Library method: the immunoSEQ multiplex PCR assay. The clones in this table, taken by TCRdb from immuneACCESS, are in-frame only. Not every clone is retained; where verified, under half of the shortfall comes from an unresolved V gene, and the cause of the rest is unknown. This sample gives some 450,000 clones in total; approximately 90% of them show up just once. The ten largest account for around 12% of the sample. Source material: peripheral blood. The source of these receptors is a woman aged 45 to 65 with COVID-19, enrolled during active disease.

The rearrangement joins TRBV3-1 (or the pseudogene TRBV3-2) to TRBJ2-1, with TRBD1 matching over 8 bases. The trim removed 6 bases at V and 9 bases at J, leaving 7 bases unmatched. Germline assignment: CDR1 LGHDT and CDR2 YNNKEL (reference sequence). The CDR3 is made up of 13 amino acids. DNA of the CDR3: TGTGCCAGCAGTCGCGACAGGGGCAGTGAGCAGTTCTTC. This gives the protein CASSRDRGSEQFF.

The rearrangement joins TRBV30 to TRBJ1-3; 8 nucleotides match TRBD1. Germline values: CDR1 GTSNPN, CDR2 SVGIG (reference sequence). The J segment lost 1 base and the V segment lost 3 bases, leaving 2 bases of the junction unmatched. The CDR3 has 14 amino acids. The CDR3 region has the DNA TGTGCCTGGAGACGACAGGGGTCTGGAAACACCATATATTTT. Its translation is CAWRRQGSGNTIYF. The whole variable domain, filled in from reference TRBV30 and TRBJ1-3, reads SQTIHQWPATLVQPVGSPLSLECTVEGTSNPNLYWYRQAAGRGLQLLFYSVGIGQISSEVPQNLSASRPQDRQFILSSKKLLLSDSGFYLCAWRRQGSGNTIYFGEGSWLTVV.

V is TRBV9 and J is TRBJ1-2; 11 bases are a match to TRBD1. Germline V gene data show CDR1 as SGDLS and CDR2 as YYNGEE. The CDR3 is 15 amino acids. Trimming took 3 bases from V and 4 from J; bases not matched to a gene: 5. CDR3 amino acids: CASSARDRGSYGYTF. The CDR3 nucleotides read TGTGCCAGCAGCGCGAGGGACAGGGGGTCCTATGGCTACACCTTC. The full variable domain, with the rest looked up from reference TRBV9 and TRBJ1-2, is DSGVTQTPKHLITATGQRVTLRCSPRSGDLSVYWYQQSLDQGLQFLIQYYNGEERAKGNILERFSAQQFPDLHSELNLSSLELGDSALYFCASSARDRGSYGYTFGSGTRLTVV.

V gene TRBV27 combines with J gene TRBJ1-5; weak D call: TRBD1 (6 bases). The CDR3 runs to 14 residues. In germline, CDR1 is MNHEY, CDR2 SMNVEV (reference sequence). V lost 4 bases and J 3 bases, leaving 10 bases between the germline ends. The chain's CDR3 is CASSSRGTNQPQHF. The CDR3 coding sequence is TGTGCCAGCAGTTCCAGGGGAACCAATCAGCCCCAGCATTTT.

The V call is TRBV30, the J call TRBJ2-3; 7 nucleotides align to TRBD2. Trimming took 0 bases from V and 3 from J; bases not matched to a gene: 3. Germline V gives CDR1 GTSNPN, CDR2 SVGIG (reference sequence). The CDR3 runs to 14 residues. The CDR3 loop is CAWSVGEGTDTQYF. The CDR3 nucleotides read TGTGCCTGGAGTGTGGGGGAGGGGACAGATACGCAGTATTTT.

The chain is built from TRBV2 and TRBJ2-2, with TRBD1 identical over 8 bases. The CDR3 contains 15 residues. J gave up 4 bases and V 6 bases, and 7 bases lay outside the gene matches. Germline V gene data show CDR1 as SNHLY and CDR2 as FYNNEI. CDR3 nucleotides: TGTGCCAGCAGACCCGACAGGGGAAGCACCGGGGAGCTGTTTTTT. This translates into CASRPDRGSTGELFF.

In DNA form, the CDR3 reads TGTGCCAGTAGTATTGCAAGGAGCGCTGAAGCTTTCTTT. The encoded protein is CASSIARSAEAFF. The chain links TRBV19 to TRBJ1-1; D not resolved. The CDR3 length is 13 residues. The V gene's germline CDR1 is LNHDA and CDR2 SQIVND (reference sequence). Trimming removed 3 bases from V and 6 bases from J, with 11 bases in between.

This clone was detected only once. This rearrangement joins TRBV2 to TRBJ2-7, with TRBD2 as a possible D gene (6 bases). The germline V and J ends were trimmed by 6 bases and 7 bases, with 19 bases remaining between them. The germline V gene encodes CDR1 SNHLY and CDR2 FYNNEI. This CDR3 contains 14 residues. CDR3 in amino acids: CASRGGRSSGEQYF. In DNA, the CDR3 is TGTGCCAGCAGGGGGGGACGGTCCTCTGGGGAGCAGTACTTC.

V and J are TRBV27 and TRBJ1-5; TRBD1 matches at 8 bases. With 5 bases clipped from V and 7 bases from J, the junction kept 10 bases outside the gene matches. The CDR3 runs to 15 residues. The germline V gene encodes CDR1 MNHEY and CDR2 SMNVEV (reference sequence). CDR3 loop: CASSASGGAGQPQHF. The CDR3 region has the DNA TGTGCCAGCAGTGCCTCAGGGGGCGCCGGACAGCCCCAGCATTTT.

The J gene is TRBJ2-7, the V gene TRBV18; the D gene is possibly TRBD1 (5 bases). V was shortened by 4 bases and J by 5 bases, with 15 bases between the two germline ends. The V gene's germline CDR1 is KGHSH and CDR2 LQKENI. The CDR3 covers 14 residues. Here the CDR3 reads CASSQTSGAHEQYF. The CDR3 DNA reads as TGTGCCAGCTCACAGACCAGTGGGGCGCACGAGCAGTACTTC.

The chain combines TRBV19 with TRBJ2-4; 9 nucleotides match TRBD1. The germline V gene has CDR1 LNHDA and CDR2 SQIVND (reference sequence). The CDR3 totals 16 residues. The V gene end was trimmed by 5 bases and the J gene end by 7 bases; junction bases not matched to a gene: 12. In nucleotides, the CDR3 is TGTGCCAGTAGTCCCTACTCGGACAGGGGAGGGAACATTCAGTACTTC. The encoded protein is CASSPYSDRGGNIQYF.

This clone appeared a single time. The chain carries TRBV3-1 (or the pseudogene TRBV3-2) and TRBJ2-3; D may be TRBD1 (7 bases). The V gene's germline CDR1 is LGHDT and CDR2 YNNKEL (reference sequence). CDR3 size: 14 residues. V lost 5 bases to trimming and J lost 4 bases, with 13 bases between them. The CDR3 spells CASSYTGEADTQYF. CDR3 nucleotide sequence: TGTGCCAGCAGCTACACAGGGGAGGCAGATACGCAGTATTTT.

This clone was seen just once. This chain links TRBV5-4 with TRBJ1-4, with 9 nucleotides matching TRBD1. Per germline, CDR1 SGHNT and CDR2 YYREEE (reference sequence). With V trimmed by 4 bases and J by 8 bases, 12 bases remained unmatched. CDR3 length equals 16 residues. CDR3 coding DNA: TGTGCCAGCAGCACGAAGGGGACAGGGAGGGGGGAAAAACTGTTTTTT. It translates to CASSTKGTGRGEKLFF.

This chain connects TRBV7-6 to TRBJ2-7; weak D call: TRBD2 (5 bases). CDR1 SGHVS and CDR2 FNYEAQ come from the germline V gene. This CDR3 is built from 15 residues. Trimming took off 1 base at V and 0 bases at J, with 10 bases between the two ends. In DNA, the CDR3 is TGTGCCAGCAGCTTAGAGGAGGCACACTCCTACGAGCAGTACTTC. Protein product: CASSLEEAHSYEQYF.

The chain combines TRBV11-2 with TRBJ1-4; 7 bases are a match to TRBD1. The CDR3 totals 14 residues. With V trimmed by 5 bases and J by 8 bases, 8 bases remained unmatched. The V gene's germline CDR1 is SGHAT and CDR2 FQNNGV. The CDR3 here is CASSTTGWGEKLFF. The CDR3 nucleotides read TGTGCCAGCAGCACGACAGGGTGGGGAGAAAAACTGTTTTTT.

This clone was observed a single time. The chain carries TRBV6-4 and TRBJ1-6, with a tentative D call TRBD1 (6 bases). The CDR3 loop spans 13 amino acids. V dropped 4 bases and J dropped 7 bases, with 8 bases sitting between them. Germline CDR1 MRHNA, CDR2 SNTAGT. The CDR3 sequence: CASSAGTNSPLHF. CDR3 DNA sequence: TGTGCCAGCAGTGCCGGGACAAATTCACCCCTCCACTTT.

The V and J genes are TRBV27 and TRBJ1-2; TRBD1 is a possible D gene (5 bases). Between the trimmed V and J ends, which lost 0 bases and 7 bases, there was a span of 12 bases. CDR1 is MNHEY and CDR2 is SMNVEV in the germline V gene (reference sequence). The CDR3 sequence is 14 residues long. The CDR3 DNA follows: TGTGCCAGCAGTTTATCCGCGGGGGTGGGTGGCTACACCTTC. It specifies CASSLSAGVGGYTF.

V usage is TRBV4-1 and J usage is TRBJ1-1; 9 nucleotides line up with TRBD1. The CDR3 loop spans 16 amino acids. The V and J ends lost 3 bases and 4 bases, in that order; junction bases with no gene match: 9. Per the germline V gene, CDR1 is MGHRA and CDR2 is YSYEKL. In DNA, the CDR3 is TGCGCCAGCAGCCAGGGGACAGGGAGTGGCGGCACTGAAGCTTTCTTT. The encoded protein is CASSQGTGSGGTEAFF.

This sequence joins TRBV4-1 and TRBJ1-1; tentatively, D is TRBD1 (5 bases). V dropped 1 base and J dropped 6 bases, with 12 bases sitting between them. This CDR3 region has 14 residues. Per the germline V gene, CDR1 is MGHRA and CDR2 is YSYEKL. CDR3 bases: TGCGCCAGCAGCCAAGTACGGGGGTTCCCTGAAGCTTTCTTT. Translating it yields CASSQVRGFPEAFF.

This chain connects TRBV11-1 to TRBJ2-1, with 8 bases that match TRBD1. CDR3 size: 16 residues. V was clipped by 0 bases and J by 4 bases; unmatched bases: 5. The germline gives CDR1 SGHAT, CDR2 FQDESV (reference sequence). CDR3 amino acids: CASSLAQGAFYNEQFF. CDR3 bases: TGTGCCAGCAGCTTAGCGCAGGGGGCCTTTTACAATGAGCAGTTCTTC. The whole variable domain, remainder taken from reference TRBV11-1 and TRBJ2-1, is EAEVAQSPRYKITEKSQAVAFWCDPISGHATLYWYRQILGQGPELLVQFQDESVVDDSQLPKDRFSAERLKGVDSTLKIQPAELGDSAMYLCASSLAQGAFYNEQFFGPGTRLTVL.

The rearrangement uses TRBV28 and TRBJ1-6; maybe TRBD1 (5 bases). CDR3 size: 15 residues. Germline V CDR1 and CDR2: MDHEN, SYDVKM. V was cut by 6 bases and J by 10 bases, with 19 bases left in between. The CDR3 sequence is CASSAPNQGGSPLHF. Written as DNA, the CDR3 is TGTGCCAGCAGCGCCCCTAATCAGGGTGGATCACCCCTCCACTTT.

The chain couples TRBV5-1 to TRBJ1-1; weak D call: TRBD1 (5 bases). V lost 3 bases, J lost 8 bases, and 17 bases lay in between. The CDR3 contains 14 residues. Germline CDR1 and CDR2: SGHRS and YFSETQ. As DNA, the CDR3 is TGCGCCAGCAGCTGGGGGACTCTGAGGATAGAAGCTTTCTTT. Encoded protein: CASSWGTLRIEAFF.

The chain carries TRBV7-9 and TRBJ1-2; 9 bases match TRBD1. Germline trimming cut 3 bases from V and 2 bases from J; bases unmatched to any gene: 4. The CDR3 covers 15 residues. The germline V gene encodes CDR1 SEHNR and CDR2 FQNEAQ (reference sequence). In nucleotides, the CDR3 is TGTGCCAGCAGCTTTATGGACAGGGGCAACTATGGCTACACCTTC. It encodes CASSFMDRGNYGYTF. Complete variable domain (other parts from reference TRBV7-9 and TRBJ1-2): DTGVSQNPRHKITKRGQNVTFRCDPISEHNRLYWYRQTLGQGPEFLTYFQNEAQLEKSRLLSDRFSAERPKGSFSTLEIQRTEQGDSAMYLCASSFMDRGNYGYTFGSGTRLTVV.

The chain employs TRBV29-1 and TRBJ1-2; D gene unclear. The CDR3 runs 12 residues. V lost 2 bases to trimming and J lost 0 bases, with 4 bases between them. Per germline, CDR1 SQVTM and CDR2 ANQGSEA. The CDR3 DNA is TGCAGCGTTGAATCCTCTAACTATGGCTACACCTTC. Its protein product is CSVESSNYGYTF. Full variable domain (rest looked up from reference TRBV29-1 and TRBJ1-2): SAVISQKPSRDICQRGTSLTIQCQVDSQVTMMFWYRQQPGQSLTLIATANQGSEATYESGFVIDKFPISRPNLTFSTLTVSNMSPEDSSIYLCSVESSNYGYTFGSGTRLTVV.

V and J are TRBV21-1 and TRBJ1-2; the D segment call TRBD1 is taken from the table without a DNA check. TRBV21-1 is described as a pseudogene. The CDR3 loop spans 16 amino acids. The CDR3 reads CASSKEVVFCRGGYTF. As DNA, the CDR3 is TGTGCCAGCAGCAAAGAGGTCGTATTTTGCAGGGGCGGCTACACCTTC.

In this sample, this clone turned up once. The chain carries TRBV19 and TRBJ1-1; D perhaps matches TRBD1 (5 bases). Germline CDR1 is LNHDA and CDR2 is SQIVND (reference sequence). The V gene lost 2 bases and the J gene lost 9 bases, with 7 bases spanning the gap. The CDR3 consists of 11 residues. CDR3 in amino acids: CASSIQGKAFF. For the CDR3, the DNA is TGTGCCAGTAGTATACAGGGTAAAGCTTTCTTT.

The gene calls are TRBV9 and TRBJ1-1; D not certain. V shed 4 bases and J shed 3 bases, with 13 bases lying between them. The CDR3 has 14 residues. Germline V gives CDR1 SGDLS, CDR2 YYNGEE. CDR3 protein: CASSPRSGDTEAFF. The CDR3 DNA is TGTGCCAGCAGCCCCAGGAGCGGAGACACTGAAGCTTTCTTT. The full variable domain, with the rest looked up from reference TRBV9 and TRBJ1-1, is DSGVTQTPKHLITATGQRVTLRCSPRSGDLSVYWYQQSLDQGLQFLIQYYNGEERAKGNILERFSAQQFPDLHSELNLSSLELGDSALYFCASSPRSGDTEAFFGQGTRLTVV.

J is TRBJ2-1 and V is TRBV30; TRBD1 agrees at 9 bases. Germline V gene lookup returns CDR1 GTSNPN and CDR2 SVGIG (reference sequence). This CDR3 spans 14 amino acids. The V gene end was trimmed by 2 bases and the J gene end by 9 bases; junction bases not matched to a gene: 8. The CDR3 DNA reads TGTGCCTGGAGTAAGGGACAGGGCGGTCTTGAGCAGTTCTTC. Protein product: CAWSKGQGGLEQFF.

V is TRBV21-1 and J is TRBJ2-3; the table calls TRBD2, which could not be checked here. TRBV21-1 is a documented pseudogene. This CDR3 region has 14 residues. The CDR3 sequence: CAGATGGPTDTQYF. The CDR3 coding sequence is TGTGCCGGGGCCACGGGGGGCCCCACAGATACGCAGTATTTT.

The CDR3 region is CASSTRDSSYEQYF. CDR3 bases: TGTGCCAGCAGCACCCGGGACAGCTCCTACGAGCAGTACTTC. The chain recombines TRBV7-9 with TRBJ2-7; 7 bases map to TRBD1. Trimming at V came to 5 bases and at J to 0 bases, leaving 4 bases not matched to a gene. This CDR3 spans 14 amino acids. Germline V gene data show CDR1 as SEHNR and CDR2 as FQNEAQ (reference sequence).

This chain links TRBV2 with TRBJ2-5; D is perhaps TRBD2 (5 bases). V lost 2 bases and J lost 9, with 13 bases in between. This CDR3 has 13 residues. CDR1 and CDR2 from the germline V gene are SNHLY and FYNNEI. The CDR3 sequence is CASSESLKGAQYF. Here the CDR3 DNA reads TGTGCCAGCAGTGAAAGCTTAAAGGGAGCCCAGTACTTC.